This T cell receptor (beta chain) was recovered during a study of control samples from healthy donors and cancer patients. Deletions cut 6 bases from V and 4 bases from J, with 19 bases between. Looked up from germline, CDR1 is SGHDT and CDR2 is YYEEEE. The CDR3 extends over 15 amino acids. Profiling relied on immunoSEQ multiplex PCR, and the TCRdb table lists in-frame clones only, not all of them. The sample has 95,000 to 150,000 clones, around 87% seen once; the top ten hold 2.9%. The rearrangement uses TRBV5-6 and TRBJ1-2; D is perhaps TRBD1 (5 bases). What was sequenced was blood. This receptor was identified in a man in his fifties or sixties in good health. The CDR3 loop is CASIPGQGGPYGYTF. Written as DNA, the CDR3 is TGTGCCAGCATCCCCGGGCAGGGAGGGCCCTATGGCTACACCTTC.